Listed below are T cell receptor beta chains from one sample, sequenced in a study of blood T cell repertoires in COVID-19. Method: immunoSEQ multiplex PCR; TCRdb's copy keeps in-frame clones and lacks some. The data show a few hundred thousand clones, approximately 85% seen once. Sequenced material: peripheral blood. The receptors stem from a human donor in a cohort sampled during active COVID-19. Each CDR3 is given with its conserved first and last residue. The D gene is left open where the match is weak. The size field is filled for only some rows; it gives once, few, many or a size class.

>TRBJ2-6|.|.|TRBV19
CASSRARDTGANVLTF
TGTGCCAGTTCCCGGGCCCGGGACACTGGGGCCAACGTCCTGACTTTC
>TRBJ1-1|.|.|TRBV30
CAWSGGHTLNTEAFF
TGTGCCTGGAGTGGGGGACACACTTTGAACACTGAAGCTTTCTTT
>TRBJ2-7|.|TRBD1|TRBV13
CASSLVRESRTGRSYEQYF
TGTGCCAGCAGCTTAGTAAGGGAAAGCCGGACAGGGCGCTCCTACGAGCAGTACTTC
>TRBJ1-2|.|.|TRBV24-1
CATSEGEQANYGYTF
TGTGCCACCAGTGAGGGCGAACAAGCTAACTATGGCTACACCTTC
>TRBJ2-2|.|.|TRBV29-1
CSVEGRPTGELFF
TGCAGCGTTGAAGGCAGGCCCACCGGGGAGCTGTTTTTT
>TRBJ1-1|.|TRBD1|TRBV7-9
CASSATGGANTEAFF
TGTGCCAGCAGCGCCACAGGGGGAGCGAACACTGAAGCTTTCTTT
>TRBJ1-2|.|TRBD1|TRBV10-3
CAINRDRTDVRTF
TGTGCCATCAATAGGGACAGGACAGATGTACGGACCTTC
>TRBJ2-3|.|TRBD1|TRBV5-1
CASSLKVPLGTGVRDTQYF
TGCGCCAGCAGCTTAAAAGTCCCACTCGGGACAGGGGTGCGGGATACGCAGTATTTT
>TRBJ1-5|once|.|TRBV19
CASSIQAGTNQPQHF
TGTGCCAGTAGTATACAGGCAGGCACCAATCAGCCCCAGCATTTT
>TRBJ2-3|.|.|TRBV2
CASTLTGSTDTQYF
TGTGCCAGCACCTTGACTGGAAGCACAGATACGCAGTATTTT
>TRBJ2-7|.|.|TRBV11-2
CASSGILAKHEQYF
TGTGCCAGCAGCGGGATACTAGCTAAACACGAGCAGTACTTC